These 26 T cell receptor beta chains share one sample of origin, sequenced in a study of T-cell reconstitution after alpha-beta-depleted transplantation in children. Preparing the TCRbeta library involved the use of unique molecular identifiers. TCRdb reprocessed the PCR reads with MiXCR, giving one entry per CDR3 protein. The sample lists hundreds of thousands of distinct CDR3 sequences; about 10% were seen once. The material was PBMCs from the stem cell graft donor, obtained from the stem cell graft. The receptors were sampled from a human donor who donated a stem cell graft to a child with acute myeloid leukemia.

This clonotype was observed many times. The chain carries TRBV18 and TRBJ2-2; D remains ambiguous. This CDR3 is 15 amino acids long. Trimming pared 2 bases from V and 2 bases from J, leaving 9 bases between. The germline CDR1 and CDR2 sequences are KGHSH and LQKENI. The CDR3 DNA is TGTGCCAGCTCACCATTGCAGGCAAACACCGGGGAGCTGTTTTTT. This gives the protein CASSPLQANTGELFF.

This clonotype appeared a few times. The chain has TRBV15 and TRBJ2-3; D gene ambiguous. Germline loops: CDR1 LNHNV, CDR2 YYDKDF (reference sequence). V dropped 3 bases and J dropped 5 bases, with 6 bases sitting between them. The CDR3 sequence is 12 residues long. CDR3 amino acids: CATSSQLDTQYF. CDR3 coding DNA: TGTGCCACCAGCAGTCAATTAGATACGCAGTATTTT.

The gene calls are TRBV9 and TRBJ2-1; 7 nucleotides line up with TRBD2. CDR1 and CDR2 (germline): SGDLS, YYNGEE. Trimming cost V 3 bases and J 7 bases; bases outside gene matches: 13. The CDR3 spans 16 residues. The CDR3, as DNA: TGTGCCAGCAGCGAGGGGCCCTCCCTAGCGGAGAATGAGCAGTTCTTC. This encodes CASSEGPSLAENEQFF. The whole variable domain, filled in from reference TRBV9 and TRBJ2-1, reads DSGVTQTPKHLITATGQRVTLRCSPRSGDLSVYWYQQSLDQGLQFLIQYYNGEERAKGNILERFSAQQFPDLHSELNLSSLELGDSALYFCASSEGPSLAENEQFFGPGTRLTVL.

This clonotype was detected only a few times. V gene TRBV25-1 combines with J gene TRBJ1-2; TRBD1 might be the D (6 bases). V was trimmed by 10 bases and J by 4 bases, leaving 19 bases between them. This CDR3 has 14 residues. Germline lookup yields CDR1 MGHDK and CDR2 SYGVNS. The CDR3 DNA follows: TGTGCCATCATTCCTTCCAGGGGACCCTATGGCTACACCTTC. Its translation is CAIIPSRGPYGYTF.

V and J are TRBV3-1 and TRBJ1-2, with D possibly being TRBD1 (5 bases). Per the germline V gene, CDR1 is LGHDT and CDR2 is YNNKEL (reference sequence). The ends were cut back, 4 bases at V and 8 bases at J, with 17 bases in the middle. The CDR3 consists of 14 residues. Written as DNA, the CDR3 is TGTGCCAGCAGCCCTTCGCGTAGGGGCGAAGGCTACACCTTC. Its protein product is CASSPSRRGEGYTF.

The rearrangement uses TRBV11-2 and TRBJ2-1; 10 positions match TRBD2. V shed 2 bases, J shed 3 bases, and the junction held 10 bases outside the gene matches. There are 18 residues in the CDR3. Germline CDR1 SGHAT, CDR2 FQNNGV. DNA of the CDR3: TGTGCCAGCAGCTTACTTCCAGCGGGAGGGCTACTCTACAATGAGCAGTTCTTC. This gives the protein CASSLLPAGGLLYNEQFF.

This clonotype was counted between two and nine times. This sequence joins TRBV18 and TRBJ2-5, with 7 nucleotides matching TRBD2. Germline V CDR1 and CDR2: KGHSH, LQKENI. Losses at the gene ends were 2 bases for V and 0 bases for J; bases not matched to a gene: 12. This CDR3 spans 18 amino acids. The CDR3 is CASSPTLAGVFNQETQYF. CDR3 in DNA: TGTGCCAGCTCACCAACCCTTGCGGGAGTGTTTAACCAAGAGACCCAGTACTTC.

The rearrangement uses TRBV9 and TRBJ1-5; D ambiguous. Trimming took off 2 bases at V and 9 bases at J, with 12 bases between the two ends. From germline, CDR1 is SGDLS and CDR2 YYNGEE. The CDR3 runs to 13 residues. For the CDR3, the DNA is TGTGCCAGCAGCGTTGCTGCAACGGGGCCCCAGCATTTT. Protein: CASSVAATGPQHF.

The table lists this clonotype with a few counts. The CDR3 spells CASSPAENEQFF. CDR3 bases: TGTGCCAGCAGCCCCGCGGAGAATGAGCAGTTCTTC. The gene calls are TRBV27 and TRBJ2-1, with D unresolved. The germline V gene encodes CDR1 MNHEY and CDR2 SMNVEV (reference sequence). This CDR3 is built from 12 residues. V was pared by 6 bases and J by 7 bases, with 10 bases between.

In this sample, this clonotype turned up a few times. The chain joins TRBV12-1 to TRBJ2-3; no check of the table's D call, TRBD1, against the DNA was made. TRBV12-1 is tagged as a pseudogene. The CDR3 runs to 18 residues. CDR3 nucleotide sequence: TGTGCCAGCAGCTTTATCCCCCCGGCGTTCCGTAGCACAGATACGCAGTATTTT. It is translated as CASSFIPPAFRSTDTQYF.

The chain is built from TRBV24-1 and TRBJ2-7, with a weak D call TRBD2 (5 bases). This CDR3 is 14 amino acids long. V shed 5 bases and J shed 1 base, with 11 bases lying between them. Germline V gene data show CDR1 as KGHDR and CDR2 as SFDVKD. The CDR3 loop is CATSGAGPSYEQYF. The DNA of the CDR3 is TGTGCCACCAGTGGCGCGGGTCCGTCCTACGAGCAGTACTTC.

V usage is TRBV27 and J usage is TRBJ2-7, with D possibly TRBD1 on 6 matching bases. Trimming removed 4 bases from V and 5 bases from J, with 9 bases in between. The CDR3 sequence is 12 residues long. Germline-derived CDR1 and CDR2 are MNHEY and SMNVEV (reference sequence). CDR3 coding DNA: TGTGCCAGCAGTTCCCGGACAGACGAGCAGTACTTC. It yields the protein CASSSRTDEQYF.

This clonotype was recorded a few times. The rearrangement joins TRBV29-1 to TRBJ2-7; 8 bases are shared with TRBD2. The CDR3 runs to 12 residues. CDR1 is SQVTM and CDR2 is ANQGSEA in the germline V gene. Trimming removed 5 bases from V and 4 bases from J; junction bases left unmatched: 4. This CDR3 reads CSVRTSSYEQYF. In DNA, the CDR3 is TGCAGCGTTAGGACTAGCTCTTACGAGCAGTACTTC.

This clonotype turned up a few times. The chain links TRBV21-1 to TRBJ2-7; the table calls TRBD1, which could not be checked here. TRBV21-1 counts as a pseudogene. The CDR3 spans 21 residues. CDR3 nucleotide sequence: TGTGCCAGCAGCAAAGGAGTGAAAGGGACAGGGGGCGCGAGCTTTATGTACGAGCAGTACTTC. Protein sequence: CASSKGVKGTGGASFMYEQYF.

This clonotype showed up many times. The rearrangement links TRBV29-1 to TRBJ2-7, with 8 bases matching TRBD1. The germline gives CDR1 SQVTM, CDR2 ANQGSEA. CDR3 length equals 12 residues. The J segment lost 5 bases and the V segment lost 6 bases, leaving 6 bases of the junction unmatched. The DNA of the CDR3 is TGCAGCGTCGGACAGGGTCTCCACGAGCAGTACTTC. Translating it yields CSVGQGLHEQYF.

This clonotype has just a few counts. CDR3 sequence: CSVTGLGAFF. For the CDR3, the DNA is TGCAGCGTGACAGGGCTGGGAGCTTTCTTT. The chain joins TRBV29-1 to TRBJ1-1, with 7 bases lining up with TRBD1. Per germline, CDR1 SQVTM and CDR2 ANQGSEA. With 6 bases clipped from V and 10 bases from J, the junction kept 5 bases outside the gene matches. This CDR3 is 10 amino acids long.

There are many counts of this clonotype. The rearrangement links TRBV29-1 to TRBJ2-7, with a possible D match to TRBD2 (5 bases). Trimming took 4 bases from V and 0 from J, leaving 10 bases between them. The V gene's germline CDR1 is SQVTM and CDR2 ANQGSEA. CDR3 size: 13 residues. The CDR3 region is CSVVETNSYEQYF. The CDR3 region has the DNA TGCAGCGTTGTCGAGACTAACTCCTACGAGCAGTACTTC.

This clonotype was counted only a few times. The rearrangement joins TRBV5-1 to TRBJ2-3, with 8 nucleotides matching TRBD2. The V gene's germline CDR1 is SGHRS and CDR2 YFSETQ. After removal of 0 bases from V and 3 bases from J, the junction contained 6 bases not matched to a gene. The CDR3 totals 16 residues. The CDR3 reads CASSLGSGMLTDTQYF. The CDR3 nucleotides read TGCGCCAGCAGCTTGGGTAGCGGGATGCTTACAGATACGCAGTATTTT. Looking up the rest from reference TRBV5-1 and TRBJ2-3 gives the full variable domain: KAGVTQTPRYLIKTRGQQVTLSCSPISGHRSVSWYQQTPGQGLQFLFEYFSETQRNKGNFPGRFSGRQFSNSRSEMNVSTLELGDSALYLCASSLGSGMLTDTQYFGPGTRLTVL.

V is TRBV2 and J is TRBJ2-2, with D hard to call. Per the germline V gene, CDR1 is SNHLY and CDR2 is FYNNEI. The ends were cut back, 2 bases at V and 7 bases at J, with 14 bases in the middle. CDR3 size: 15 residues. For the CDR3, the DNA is TGTGCCAGCAGTGAAATTAGGATTTCGGGCGGGGAGCTGTTTTTT. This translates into CASSEIRISGGELFF.

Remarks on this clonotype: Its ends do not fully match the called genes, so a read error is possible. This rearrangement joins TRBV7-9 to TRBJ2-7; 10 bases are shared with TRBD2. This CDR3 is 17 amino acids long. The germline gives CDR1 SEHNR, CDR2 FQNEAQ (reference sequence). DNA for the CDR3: TGTGCCAGCAGCCCCTGGGGCGGACCTAGCGGGAGTTCCGAGCAGTATTTC. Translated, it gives CASSPWGGPSGSSEQYF.

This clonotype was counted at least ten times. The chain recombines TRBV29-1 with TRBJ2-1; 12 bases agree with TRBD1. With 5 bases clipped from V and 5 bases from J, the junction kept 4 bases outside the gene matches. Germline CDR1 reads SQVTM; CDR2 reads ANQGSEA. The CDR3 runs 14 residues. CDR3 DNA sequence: TGCAGCGTTCGGGACAGGGGGCCGAACAATGAGCAGTTCTTC. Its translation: CSVRDRGPNNEQFF.

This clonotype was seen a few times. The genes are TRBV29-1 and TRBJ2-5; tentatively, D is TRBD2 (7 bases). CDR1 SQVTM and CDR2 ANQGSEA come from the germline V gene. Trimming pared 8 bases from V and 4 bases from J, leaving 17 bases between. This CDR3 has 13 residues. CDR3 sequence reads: CSSQGLGGETQYF. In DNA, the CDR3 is TGCAGCTCCCAAGGACTAGGGGGAGAGACCCAGTACTTC.

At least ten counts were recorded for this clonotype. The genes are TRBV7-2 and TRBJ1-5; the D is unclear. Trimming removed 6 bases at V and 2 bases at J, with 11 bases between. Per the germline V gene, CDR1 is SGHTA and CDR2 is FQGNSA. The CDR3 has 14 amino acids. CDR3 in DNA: TGTGCCAGCAGTCCCCGGCAGGGCAATCAGCCCCAGCATTTT. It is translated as CASSPRQGNQPQHF.

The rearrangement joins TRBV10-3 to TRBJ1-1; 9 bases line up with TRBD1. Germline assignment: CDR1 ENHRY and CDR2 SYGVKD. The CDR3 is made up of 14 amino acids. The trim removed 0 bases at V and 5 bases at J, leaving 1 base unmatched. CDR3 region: CAISESTGGTEAFF. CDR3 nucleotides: TGTGCCATCAGTGAGTCGACAGGGGGGACTGAAGCTTTCTTT.

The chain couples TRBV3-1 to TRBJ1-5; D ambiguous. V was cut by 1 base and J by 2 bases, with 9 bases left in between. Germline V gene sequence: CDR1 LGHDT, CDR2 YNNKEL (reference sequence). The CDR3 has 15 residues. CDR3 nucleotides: TGTGCCAGCAGCCAAGGTAGTAACGGCAATCAGCCCCAGCATTTT. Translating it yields CASSQGSNGNQPQHF.

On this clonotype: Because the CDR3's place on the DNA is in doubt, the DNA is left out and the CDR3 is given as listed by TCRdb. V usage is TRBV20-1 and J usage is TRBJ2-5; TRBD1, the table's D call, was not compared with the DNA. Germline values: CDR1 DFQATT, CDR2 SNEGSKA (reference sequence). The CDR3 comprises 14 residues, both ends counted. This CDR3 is CSARIRARAETQYF.